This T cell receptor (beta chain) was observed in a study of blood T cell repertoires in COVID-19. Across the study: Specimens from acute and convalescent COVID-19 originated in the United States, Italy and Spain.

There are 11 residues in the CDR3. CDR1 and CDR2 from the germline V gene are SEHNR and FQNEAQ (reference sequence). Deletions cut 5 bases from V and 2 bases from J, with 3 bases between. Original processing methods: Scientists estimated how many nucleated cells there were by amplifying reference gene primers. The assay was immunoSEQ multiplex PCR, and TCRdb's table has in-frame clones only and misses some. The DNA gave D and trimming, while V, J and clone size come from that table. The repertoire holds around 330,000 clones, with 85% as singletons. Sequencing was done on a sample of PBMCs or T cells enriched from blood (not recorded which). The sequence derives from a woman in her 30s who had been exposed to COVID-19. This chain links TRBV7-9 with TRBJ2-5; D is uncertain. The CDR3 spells CASSRQETQYF. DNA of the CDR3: TGTGCCAGCAGCCGTCAAGAGACCCAGTACTTC.